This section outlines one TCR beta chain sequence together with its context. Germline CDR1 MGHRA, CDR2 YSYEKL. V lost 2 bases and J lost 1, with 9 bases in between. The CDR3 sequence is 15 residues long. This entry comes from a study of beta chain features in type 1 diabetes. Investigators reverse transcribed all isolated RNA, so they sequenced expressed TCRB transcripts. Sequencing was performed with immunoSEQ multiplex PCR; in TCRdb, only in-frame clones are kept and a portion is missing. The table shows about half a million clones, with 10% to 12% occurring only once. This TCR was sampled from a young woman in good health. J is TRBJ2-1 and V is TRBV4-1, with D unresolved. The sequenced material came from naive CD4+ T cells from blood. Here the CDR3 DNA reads TGCGCCAGCAGCCAAATGGGCCTTTCCTACAATGAGCAGTTCTTC. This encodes CASSQMGLSYNEQFF.